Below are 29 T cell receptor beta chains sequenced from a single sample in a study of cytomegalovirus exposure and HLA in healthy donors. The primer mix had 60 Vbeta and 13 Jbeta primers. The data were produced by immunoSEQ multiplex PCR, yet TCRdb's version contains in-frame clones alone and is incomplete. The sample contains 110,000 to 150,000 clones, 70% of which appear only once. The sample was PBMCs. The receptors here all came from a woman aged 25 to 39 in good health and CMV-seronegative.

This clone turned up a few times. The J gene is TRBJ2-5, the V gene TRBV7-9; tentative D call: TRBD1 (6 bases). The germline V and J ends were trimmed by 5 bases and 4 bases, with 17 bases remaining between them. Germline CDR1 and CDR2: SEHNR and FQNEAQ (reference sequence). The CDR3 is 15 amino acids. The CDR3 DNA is TGTGCCAGCAGCGTAGAGCTACAGGGTCTAGAGACCCAGTACTTC. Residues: CASSVELQGLETQYF.

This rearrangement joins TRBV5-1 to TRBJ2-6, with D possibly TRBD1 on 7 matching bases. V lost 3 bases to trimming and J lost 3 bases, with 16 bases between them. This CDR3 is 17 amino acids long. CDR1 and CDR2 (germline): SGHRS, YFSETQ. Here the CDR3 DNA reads TGCGCCAGCAGCTCCCAAAGACAGGGAGGTGGGGCCAACGTCCTGACTTTC. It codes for CASSSQRQGGGANVLTF.

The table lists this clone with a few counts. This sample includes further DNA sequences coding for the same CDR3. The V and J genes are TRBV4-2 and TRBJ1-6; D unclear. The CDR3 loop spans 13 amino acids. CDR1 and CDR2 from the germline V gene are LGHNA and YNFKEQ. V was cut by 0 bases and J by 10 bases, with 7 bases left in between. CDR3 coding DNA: TGTGCCAGCAGCCAAGATGGTAGATCACCCCTCCACTTT. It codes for CASSQDGRSPLHF.

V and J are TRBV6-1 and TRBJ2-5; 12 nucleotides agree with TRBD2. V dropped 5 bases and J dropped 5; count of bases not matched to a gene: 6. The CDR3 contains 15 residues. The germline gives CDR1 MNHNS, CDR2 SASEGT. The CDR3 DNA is TGTGCCAGCAGTCTAGCGGGAGGGCCCTGGGAGACCCAGTACTTC. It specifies CASSLAGGPWETQYF.

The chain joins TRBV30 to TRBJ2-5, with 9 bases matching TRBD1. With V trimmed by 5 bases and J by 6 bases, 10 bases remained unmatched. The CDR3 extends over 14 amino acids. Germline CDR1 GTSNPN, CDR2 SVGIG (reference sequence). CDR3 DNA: TGTGCCTGGTGCTCCGGGACAGGGAAAAAGACCCAGTACTTC. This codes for CAWCSGTGKKTQYF. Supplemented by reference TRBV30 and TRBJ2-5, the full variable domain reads SQTIHQWPATLVQPVGSPLSLECTVEGTSNPNLYWYRQAAGRGLQLLFYSVGIGQISSEVPQNLSASRPQDRQFILSSKKLLLSDSGFYLCAWCSGTGKKTQYFGPGTRLLVL.

CDR3 in DNA: TGTGCCAGCAGCAGAGGCAGGGACACTGAAGCTTTCTTT. It codes for CASSRGRDTEAFF. The rearrangement links TRBV11-3 to TRBJ1-1, with D tentatively TRBD1 (5 bases). CDR3 size: 13 residues. The germline CDR1 and CDR2 sequences are SGHNT and YENEEA. V shed 5 bases and J shed 3 bases, with 10 bases lying between them.

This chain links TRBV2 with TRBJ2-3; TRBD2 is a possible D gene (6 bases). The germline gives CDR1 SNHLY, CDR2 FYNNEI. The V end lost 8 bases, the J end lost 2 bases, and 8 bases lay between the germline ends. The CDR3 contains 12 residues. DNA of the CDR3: TGTGCCAGCGGACTATACACAGATACGCAGTATTTT. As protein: CASGLYTDTQYF. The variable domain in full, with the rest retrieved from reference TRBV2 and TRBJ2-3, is EPEVTQTPSHQVTQMGQEVILRCVPISNHLYFYWYRQILGQKVEFLVSFYNNEISEKSEIFDDQFSVERPDGSNFTLKIRSTKLEDSAMYFCASGLYTDTQYFGPGTRLTVL.

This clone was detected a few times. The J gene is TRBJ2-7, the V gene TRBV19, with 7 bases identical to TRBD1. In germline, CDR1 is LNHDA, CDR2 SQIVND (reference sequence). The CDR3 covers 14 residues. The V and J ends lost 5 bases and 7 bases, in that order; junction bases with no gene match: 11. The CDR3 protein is CASSLLGQDDEQYV. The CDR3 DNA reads TGTGCCAGTAGTCTCTTAGGACAGGACGATGAGCAGTACGTC.

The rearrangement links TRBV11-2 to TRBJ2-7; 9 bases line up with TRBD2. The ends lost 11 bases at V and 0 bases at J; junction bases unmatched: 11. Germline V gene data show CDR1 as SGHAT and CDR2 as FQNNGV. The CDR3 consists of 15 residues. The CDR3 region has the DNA TGTGCCTCCTCGGGGGGGCGGGAGGGCTCCTACGAGCAGTACTTC. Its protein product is CASSGGREGSYEQYF. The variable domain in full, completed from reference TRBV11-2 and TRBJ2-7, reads EAGVAQSPRYKIIEKRQSVAFWCNPISGHATLYWYQQILGQGPKLLIQFQNNGVVDDSQLPKDRFSAERLKGVDSTLKIQPAKLEDSAVYLCASSGGREGSYEQYFGPGTRLTVT.

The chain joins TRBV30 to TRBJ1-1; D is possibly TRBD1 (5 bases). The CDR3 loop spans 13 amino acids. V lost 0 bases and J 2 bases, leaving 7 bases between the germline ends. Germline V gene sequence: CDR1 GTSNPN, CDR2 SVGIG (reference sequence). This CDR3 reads CAWSVTANTEAFF. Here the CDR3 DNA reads TGTGCCTGGAGTGTGACAGCAAACACTGAAGCTTTCTTT. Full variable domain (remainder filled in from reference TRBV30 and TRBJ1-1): SQTIHQWPATLVQPVGSPLSLECTVEGTSNPNLYWYRQAAGRGLQLLFYSVGIGQISSEVPQNLSASRPQDRQFILSSKKLLLSDSGFYLCAWSVTANTEAFFGQGTRLTVV.

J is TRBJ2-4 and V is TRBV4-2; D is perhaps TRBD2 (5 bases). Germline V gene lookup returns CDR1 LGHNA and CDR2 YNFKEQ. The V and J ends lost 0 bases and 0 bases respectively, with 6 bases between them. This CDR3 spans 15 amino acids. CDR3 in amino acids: CASSQEGRAKNIQYF. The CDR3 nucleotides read TGTGCCAGCAGCCAAGAGGGGAGAGCCAAAAACATTCAGTACTTC.

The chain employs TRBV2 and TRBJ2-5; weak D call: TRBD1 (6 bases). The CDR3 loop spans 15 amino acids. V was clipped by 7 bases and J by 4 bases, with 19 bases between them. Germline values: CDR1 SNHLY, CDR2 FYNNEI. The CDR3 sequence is CASKVSPVQGETQYF. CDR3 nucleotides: TGTGCCAGCAAAGTGTCCCCCGTACAGGGAGAGACCCAGTACTTC.

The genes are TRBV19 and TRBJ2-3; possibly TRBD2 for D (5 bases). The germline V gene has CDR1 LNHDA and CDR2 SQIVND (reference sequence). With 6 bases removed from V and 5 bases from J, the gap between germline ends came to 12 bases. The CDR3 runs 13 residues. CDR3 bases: TGTGCCAGTAGCGAAGTACGGGGAGATACGCAGTATTTT. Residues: CASSEVRGDTQYF. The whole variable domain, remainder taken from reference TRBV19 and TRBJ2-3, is DGGITQSPKYLFRKEGQNVTLSCEQNLNHDAMYWYRQDPGQGLRLIYYSQIVNDFQKGDIAEGYSVSREKKESFPLTVTSAQKNPTAFYLCASSEVRGDTQYFGPGTRLTVL.

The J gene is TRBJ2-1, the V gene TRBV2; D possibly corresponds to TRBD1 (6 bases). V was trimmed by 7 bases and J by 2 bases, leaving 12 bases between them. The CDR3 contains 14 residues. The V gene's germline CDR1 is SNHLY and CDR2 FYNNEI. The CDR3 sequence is CASNTGYPYNEQFF. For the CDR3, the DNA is TGTGCCAGCAACACAGGGTACCCCTACAATGAGCAGTTCTTC.

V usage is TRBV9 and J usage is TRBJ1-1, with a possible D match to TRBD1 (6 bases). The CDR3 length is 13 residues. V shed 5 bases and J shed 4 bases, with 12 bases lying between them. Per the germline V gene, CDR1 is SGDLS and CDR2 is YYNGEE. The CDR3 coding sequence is TGTGCCAGCAGTACCGCACAGGGCACTGAAGCTTTCTTT. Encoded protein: CASSTAQGTEAFF.

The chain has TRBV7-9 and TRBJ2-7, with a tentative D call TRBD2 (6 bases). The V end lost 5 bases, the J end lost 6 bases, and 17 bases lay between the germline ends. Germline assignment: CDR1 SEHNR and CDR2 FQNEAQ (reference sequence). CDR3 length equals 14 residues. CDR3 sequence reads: CASSTWGDLSEQYF. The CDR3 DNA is TGTGCCAGCAGCACATGGGGGGATCTCAGCGAGCAGTACTTC.

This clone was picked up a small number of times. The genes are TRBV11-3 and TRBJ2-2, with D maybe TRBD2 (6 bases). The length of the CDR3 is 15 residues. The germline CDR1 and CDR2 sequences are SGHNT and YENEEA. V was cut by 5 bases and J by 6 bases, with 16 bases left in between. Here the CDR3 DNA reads TGTGCCAGCAGCCCGGGACTTCGTAAGGCCGGGGAGCTGTTTTTT. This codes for CASSPGLRKAGELFF.

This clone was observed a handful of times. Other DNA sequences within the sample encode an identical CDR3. The CDR3 is CASSEGQGAYEQYF. CDR3 nucleotides: TGCGCCAGCAGTGAGGGACAGGGGGCCTACGAGCAGTACTTC. The chain recombines TRBV10-1 with TRBJ2-7; 10 positions agree with TRBD1. The V segment lost 2 bases and the J segment 2 bases; nucleotides outside the gene matches: 0. The CDR3 is 14 residues long. The germline CDR1 and CDR2 sequences are WNHNN and SYGVQD (reference sequence).

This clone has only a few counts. The CDR3 region has the DNA TGTGCCAGCTCACCGGGAGGGAAAGGTAATGAAAAACTGTTTTTT. The encoded protein is CASSPGGKGNEKLFF. V is TRBV18 and J is TRBJ1-4, with D unresolved. The V gene's germline CDR1 is KGHSH and CDR2 LQKENI. V lost 3 bases, J lost 4 bases, and 12 bases lay in between. The CDR3 contains 15 residues. Using reference TRBV18 and TRBJ1-4 for the parts outside the CDR3, the full variable domain is NAGVMQNPRHLVRRRGQEARLRCSPMKGHSHVYWYRQLPEEGLKFMVYLQKENIIDESGMPKERFSAEFPKEGPSILRIQQVVRGDSAAYFCASSPGGKGNEKLFFGSGTQLSVL.

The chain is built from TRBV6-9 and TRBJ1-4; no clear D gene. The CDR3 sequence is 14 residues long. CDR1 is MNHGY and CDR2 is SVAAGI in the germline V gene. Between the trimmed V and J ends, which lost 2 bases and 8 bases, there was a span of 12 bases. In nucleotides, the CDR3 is TGTGCCAGCAGTTATGGCGGGGTACGGGAAAAACTGTTTTTT. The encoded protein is CASSYGGVREKLFF.

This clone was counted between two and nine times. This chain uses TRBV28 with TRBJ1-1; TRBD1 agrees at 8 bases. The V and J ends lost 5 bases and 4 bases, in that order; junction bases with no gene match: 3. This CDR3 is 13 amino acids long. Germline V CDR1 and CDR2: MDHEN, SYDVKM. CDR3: CASSRQGITEAFF. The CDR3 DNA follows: TGTGCCAGCAGTAGACAGGGGATCACTGAAGCTTTCTTT.

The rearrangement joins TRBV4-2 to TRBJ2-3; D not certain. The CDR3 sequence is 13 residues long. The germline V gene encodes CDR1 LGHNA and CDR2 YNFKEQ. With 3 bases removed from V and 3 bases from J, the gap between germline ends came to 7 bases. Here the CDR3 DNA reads TGTGCCAGCAGCCAGGAACTAACAGATACGCAGTATTTT. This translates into CASSQELTDTQYF.

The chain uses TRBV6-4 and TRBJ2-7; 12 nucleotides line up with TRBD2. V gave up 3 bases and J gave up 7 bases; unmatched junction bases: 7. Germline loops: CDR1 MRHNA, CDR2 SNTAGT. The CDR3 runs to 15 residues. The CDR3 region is CASSESGLAGSEQYF. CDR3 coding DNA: TGTGCCAGCAGTGAATCCGGACTAGCGGGAAGTGAGCAGTACTTC.

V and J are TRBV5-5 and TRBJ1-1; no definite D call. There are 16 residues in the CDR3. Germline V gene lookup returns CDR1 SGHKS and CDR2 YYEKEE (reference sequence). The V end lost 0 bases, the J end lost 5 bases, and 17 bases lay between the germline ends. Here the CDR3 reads CASSLGGVLGLTEAFF. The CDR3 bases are TGTGCCAGCAGCTTGGGGGGAGTCCTGGGGTTGACTGAAGCTTTCTTT.

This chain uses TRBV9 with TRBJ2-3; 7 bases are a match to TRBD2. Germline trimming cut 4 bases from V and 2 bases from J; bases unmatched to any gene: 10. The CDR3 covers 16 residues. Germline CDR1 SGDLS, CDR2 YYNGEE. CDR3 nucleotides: TGTGCCAGCAGCCTAGACGCGGGGGAGTACACAGATACGCAGTATTTT. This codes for CASSLDAGEYTDTQYF.

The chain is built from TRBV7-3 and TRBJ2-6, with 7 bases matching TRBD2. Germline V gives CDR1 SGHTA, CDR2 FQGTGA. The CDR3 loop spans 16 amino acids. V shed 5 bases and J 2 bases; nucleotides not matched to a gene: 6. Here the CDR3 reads CASSGRLATGANVLTF. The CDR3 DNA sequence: TGTGCCAGCAGCGGTAGACTAGCTACTGGGGCCAACGTCCTGACTTTC.

In DNA form, the CDR3 reads TGTGCCAGCAGCTTAGAGGGACAGGTTGGCACAGATACGCAGTATTTT. Protein: CASSLEGQVGTDTQYF. The chain is built from TRBV7-3 and TRBJ2-3, with TRBD1 identical over 8 bases. With 2 bases clipped from V and 1 base from J, the junction kept 5 bases outside the gene matches. The CDR3 has 16 amino acids. Germline CDR1 is SGHTA and CDR2 is FQGTGA.

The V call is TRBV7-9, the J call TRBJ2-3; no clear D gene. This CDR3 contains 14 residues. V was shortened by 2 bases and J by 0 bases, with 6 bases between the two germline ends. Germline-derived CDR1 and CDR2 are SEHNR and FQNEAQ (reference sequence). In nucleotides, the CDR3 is TGTGCCAGCAGCTTACGCGGAAGCACAGATACGCAGTATTTT. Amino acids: CASSLRGSTDTQYF.

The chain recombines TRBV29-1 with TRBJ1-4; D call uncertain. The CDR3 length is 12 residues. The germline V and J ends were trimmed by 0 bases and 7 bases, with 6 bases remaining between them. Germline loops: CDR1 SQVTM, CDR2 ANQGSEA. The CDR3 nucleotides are TGCAGCGTTGAAGATACGGGTGAAAAACTGTTTTTT. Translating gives CSVEDTGEKLFF.